These T cell receptor beta chains were read from a single sample in a study of neurological immune-mediated disorders. MiXCR, run by TCRdb on the 5' RACE reads, gives a single entry per CDR3 protein. The table lists some 65,000 distinct CDR3 sequences, more than 3.5% of them singletons. The sequenced sample consisted of PBMCs. All receptors come from a man aged 45 to 65 with multiple sclerosis. The CDR3 runs from the conserved cysteine through the conserved F or W. Each record gives: V gene, J gene, clone size, D gene, CDR3 protein, CDR3 DNA. A D gene is named only where the DNA matches it firmly. Size values are once, few and many counts, or a class for expanded clones, and some rows have none.

>TRBV27|TRBJ2-5|many|-
CASSLYFLETQYF
TGTGCCAGCAGTTTGTATTTCTTGGAGACCCAGTACTTC
>TRBV11-2|TRBJ2-7|many|-
CASSSPGRGLATYEQYF
TGTGCCAGCAGCTCCCCGGGCAGAGGCCTAGCGACCTACGAGCAGTACTTC
>TRBV20-1|TRBJ2-2|many|-
CGLTGRNTGELFF
TGCGGGCTGACAGGAAGGAACACCGGGGAGCTGTTTTTT
>TRBV6-2/TRBV6-3|TRBJ2-1|many|TRBD2
CASSYLAGLYNEQFF
TGTGCCAGCAGTTACCTAGCGGGGCTATACAATGAGCAGTTCTTC
>TRBV7-9|TRBJ1-1|many|TRBD1
CASRNQGDTEAFF
TGTGCCAGCAGAAACCAGGGGGACACTGAAGCTTTCTTT
>TRBV20-1|TRBJ1-4|many|-
CSALDRFTNEKLFF
TGCAGTGCTCTAGATCGGTTCACTAATGAAAAACTGTTTTTT
>TRBV5-6|TRBJ2-7|-|-
CASSSRRRSYEQYF
TGTGCCAGCAGCTCTCGACGGAGGTCCTACGAGCAGTACTTC
>TRBV20-1|TRBJ1-4|many|-
CSAKTRNPDGATNEKLFF
TGCAGTGCCAAGACTAGAAACCCCGACGGTGCAACTAATGAAAAACTGTTTTTT
>TRBV15|TRBJ1-1|many|-
CATSRETNTEAFF
TGTGCCACCAGCAGAGAGACGAACACTGAAGCTTTCTTT
>TRBV12-3/TRBV12-4|TRBJ1-5|many|-
CASSEMSNQPQHF
TGTGCCAGCAGCGAAATGAGCAATCAGCCCCAGCATTTT
>TRBV9|TRBJ2-1|many|-
CASSVGTGGPDNEQFF
TGTGCCAGCAGCGTAGGGACTGGAGGGCCTGACAATGAGCAGTTCTTC
>TRBV5-5|TRBJ1-5|many|-
CASSVGAGVGQPQNF
TGTGCCAGCAGCGTGGGGGCAGGGGTCGGTCAGCCCCAGAATTTT
>TRBV16|TRBJ1-1|few|-
CASSQYEQKAFF
TGTGCCAGCAGCCAATACGAACAGAAAGCTTTCTTT
>TRBV5-1|TRBJ2-3|many|-
CASSHRIADTQYF
TGCGCCAGCAGCCACAGGATTGCGGATACGCAGTATTTT
>TRBV3-1|TRBJ1-1|many|-
CASSQDFAGYGAFF
TGTGCCAGCAGCCAAGATTTCGCGGGCTACGGAGCTTTCTTT
>TRBV20-1|TRBJ2-5|many|-
CSALGLVQETQYF
TGCAGTGCTCTTGGGCTAGTACAAGAGACCCAGTACTTC
>TRBV27|TRBJ2-6|many|-
CASSPPPTGLAGANVLTF
TGTGCCAGCAGTCCACCTCCAACAGGGTTAGCTGGGGCCAACGTCCTGACTTTC
>TRBV7-9|TRBJ2-3|many|-
CASSLSRQAGDTQYF
TGTGCCAGCAGCTTAAGTCGACAGGCTGGGGATACGCAGTATTTT
>TRBV7-2|TRBJ2-1|many|-
CASSLGNRYNEQFF
TGTGCCAGCAGCTTAGGGAACCGATACAATGAGCAGTTCTTC
>TRBV6-2/TRBV6-3|TRBJ1-5|many|TRBD1
CASSRRDRGLIQPQHF
TGTGCCAGCAGTCGCCGGGACAGGGGTTTAATTCAGCCCCAGCATTTT
>TRBV7-6|TRBJ2-1|many|TRBD1
CASSYRQGSNEQFF
TGTGCCAGCAGCTACCGACAGGGTAGCAATGAGCAGTTCTTC
>TRBV3-1|TRBJ1-3|few|-
CASSHVDGNTIYF
TGTGCCAGCAGCCATGTGGATGGAAACACCATATATTTT
>TRBV7-3|TRBJ2-3|many|-
CASSLSGGGFTDTQYF
TGTGCCAGCAGCTTATCTGGAGGGGGGTTCACAGATACGCAGTATTTT
>TRBV12-3/TRBV12-4|TRBJ1-4|many|-
CASSPPGANEKLFF
TGTGCCAGCAGTCCCCCCGGGGCTAATGAAAAACTGTTTTTT
>TRBV15|TRBJ2-1|many|TRBD2
CATSRYGTSGAYNEQFF
TGTGCCACCAGCAGGTACGGGACTAGCGGGGCCTACAATGAGCAGTTCTTC
>TRBV27|TRBJ2-2|many|-
CASSLSGSGELFF
TGTGCCAGCAGTTTATCAGGGTCCGGGGAGCTGTTTTTT
>TRBV5-1|TRBJ2-1|many|TRBD2
CASGREGGHDNEQFF
TGCGCCAGCGGCCGGGAGGGGGGCCATGACAATGAGCAGTTCTTC
>TRBV5-1|TRBJ1-4|many|-
CASSSPSNEKLFF
TGCGCCAGCAGCAGTCCTTCTAATGAAAAACTGTTTTTT
>TRBV7-9|TRBJ1-3|many|TRBD1
CASSLASGQGLTNTIYF
TGTGCCAGCAGCTTAGCGTCCGGACAGGGCCTTACAAACACCATATATTTT
>TRBV12-3/TRBV12-4|TRBJ1-5|many|-
CASSLLAAEYHSNQPQHF
TGTGCCAGCAGCCTATTAGCCGCCGAGTACCATAGCAATCAGCCCCAGCATTTT
>TRBV20-1|TRBJ1-5|few|-
CSALRGTTTHNQPQNF
TGCAGTGCGTTACGCGGGACAACAACCCACAATCAGCCCCAGAATTTT
>TRBV20-1|TRBJ1-2|many|-
CSARAENRDKNNYGYTF
TGCAGTGCTAGAGCGGAGAACCGGGACAAAAATAACTATGGCTACACCTTC
>TRBV7-2|TRBJ1-2|many|TRBD1
CASSRDRGYGYTF
TGTGCCAGCAGCCGCGACAGGGGTTATGGCTACACCTTC
>TRBV6-6|TRBJ2-1|many|-
CASSLGSNEQFF
TGTGCCAGCAGTCTGGGTTCCAATGAGCAGTTCTTC
>TRBV7-8|TRBJ2-4|many|-
CASSLGGAKNIQYF
TGTGCCAGCAGCTTAGGGGGGGCCAAAAACATTCAGTACTTC
>TRBV12-3/TRBV12-4|TRBJ2-1|many|TRBD2
CASSRGLAGGNEQFF
TGTGCCAGCAGTAGAGGACTAGCGGGCGGGAATGAGCAGTTCTTC
>TRBV5-1|TRBJ1-2|many|-
CASSPEGSYGYTF
TGCGCCAGCAGCCCAGAGGGAAGCTATGGCTACACCTTC
>TRBV20-1|TRBJ1-2|many|-
CSARIASAAYGYTF
TGCAGTGCTAGAATTGCATCGGCGGCCTATGGCTACACCTTC
>TRBV5-1|TRBJ1-1|many|-
CASSLAEGTSSWTEAFF
TGCGCCAGCAGCTTGGCTGAAGGGACCTCCTCCTGGACTGAAGCTTTCTTT
>TRBV9|TRBJ2-7|many|-
CASSVGDIVSEQYF
TGTGCCAGCAGCGTAGGTGACATCGTCTCCGAGCAGTACTTC
>TRBV18|TRBJ1-4|few|TRBD1
CASSPGQGGRLFF
TGTGCCAGCTCACCCGGACAGGGAGGTAGACTGTTTTTT
>TRBV5-1|TRBJ1-4|few|-
CASSLGGAATNEKLFF
TGCGCCAGCAGCTTGGGGGGAGCGGCAACTAATGAAAAACTGTTTTTT
>TRBV2|TRBJ1-2|few|-
CASSESLGGYTF
TGTGCCAGCAGTGAATCCCTAGGTGGCTACACCTTC
>TRBV6-1|TRBJ1-5|many|-
CASSTNRRNQPQHF
TGTGCCAGCAGCACAAACAGGCGCAATCAGCCCCAGCATTTT
>TRBV28|TRBJ1-4|many|-
CASSPGRANEKLFF
TGTGCCAGCAGCCCTGGGCGGGCTAATGAAAAACTGTTTTTT
>TRBV7-6|TRBJ2-2|-|-
CASSLVGNGIANTGELFF
TGTGCCAGCAGCTTAGTTGGCAACGGAATCGCGAACACCGGGGAGCTGTTTTTT
>TRBV15|TRBJ1-2|many|-
CATSRDNIGRIYGYTF
TGTGCCACCAGCAGAGATAATATAGGACGGATCTATGGCTACACCTTC
>TRBV5-1|TRBJ2-5|many|TRBD1
CASSRIPTGQETQYF
TGCGCCAGCAGCCGTATACCGACAGGGCAAGAGACCCAGTACTTC
>TRBV5-1|TRBJ1-2|many|-
CASTPNRPSDYGYTF
TGCGCCAGCACTCCAAACAGACCCTCCGATTATGGCTACACCTTC